The 23 T cell receptor beta chains presented below share a single source sample, sequenced in a study of blood T cells in healthy people across ages. The use of a sample-barcoded 5' primer and a J-beta primer mix characterized a second PCR of about 7 to 12 cycles. TCRdb independently ran MiXCR on the 5' RACE reads; one entry per CDR3 protein. Of roughly 900,000 distinct CDR3 sequences in the sample, roughly 48% were seen once. Input material: blood. Receptors were obtained from a man aged 25-40 years in good health.

The chain joins TRBV6-2 or TRBV6-3 to TRBJ2-5, with 13 bases identical to TRBD2. CDR1 and CDR2 from the germline V gene are MNHEY and SVGEGT. The CDR3 consists of 15 residues. Trimming at V came to 4 bases and at J to 3 bases, leaving 2 bases not matched to a gene. CDR3: CASSFGLAGEETQYF. CDR3 bases: TGTGCCAGCAGTTTCGGACTAGCGGGGGAAGAGACCCAGTACTTC.

The chain uses TRBV5-1 and TRBJ1-1; TRBD1 might be the D (5 bases). This CDR3 comprises 18 residues. Germline V lookup: CDR1 SGHRS, CDR2 YFSETQ. Deletions cut 1 base from V and 3 bases from J, with 22 bases between. CDR3 protein: CASSLPLALDNLDTEAFF. CDR3 nucleotide sequence: TGCGCCAGCAGCTTGCCACTGGCTCTGGACAACTTGGACACTGAAGCTTTCTTT.

This chain uses TRBV20-1 with TRBJ2-1; 13 bases map to TRBD2. CDR1 is DFQATT and CDR2 is SNEGSKA in the germline V gene (reference sequence). Unmatched junction bases numbered 6, after V lost 0 bases and J lost 1 base. The CDR3 extends over 18 amino acids. The CDR3 coding sequence is TGCAGTGCTAGAGAGGCCGGGACTAGCGGGATTTCCTACAATGAGCAGTTCTTC. As protein: CSAREAGTSGISYNEQFF.

In this sample, this clonotype turned up many times. The chain recombines TRBV12-3 or TRBV12-4 with TRBJ2-7, with a weak D call TRBD2 (5 bases). CDR3 length: 15 amino acids. The germline V and J ends were trimmed by 6 bases and 3 bases, with 18 bases remaining between them. CDR3 nucleotides: TGTGCCAGCAGCCCAAGTCAAAGCGGAATCTACGAGCAGTACTTC. Encoded protein: CASSPSQSGIYEQYF.

V is TRBV7-9 and J is TRBJ2-3, with D uncertain. The CDR3 spans 14 residues. Germline-derived CDR1 and CDR2 are SEHNR and FQNEAQ (reference sequence). The V gene lost 5 bases and the J gene lost 4 bases, with 13 bases spanning the gap. The DNA of the CDR3 is TGTGCCAGCAGCCAAACTCTCGGTGCAGATACGCAGTATTTT. This gives the protein CASSQTLGADTQYF.

This clonotype was seen a few times. The chain is built from TRBV20-1 and TRBJ2-7; 12 bases line up with TRBD2. V gave up 3 bases and J gave up 1 base; unmatched junction bases: 4. The CDR3 has 15 amino acids. Germline CDR1 DFQATT, CDR2 SNEGSKA (reference sequence). The CDR3 DNA sequence: TGCAGTGCTAGTTCGACTAGCGGGGGATCCTACGAGCAGTACTTC. Its translation is CSASSTSGGSYEQYF.

This clonotype has a handful of counts. This chain uses TRBV3-1 with TRBJ1-1; TRBD1 matches at 8 bases. V lost 4 bases to trimming and J lost 3 bases; unmatched junction nucleotides: 10. CDR3 length: 16 amino acids. Germline assignment: CDR1 LGHDT and CDR2 YNNKEL (reference sequence). The CDR3 region is CASSRKTGAGDTEAFF. CDR3 sequence (DNA): TGTGCCAGCAGCCGCAAGACAGGGGCTGGGGACACTGAAGCTTTCTTT. Using reference TRBV3-1 and TRBJ1-1 for the parts outside the CDR3, the full variable domain is DTAVSQTPKYLVTQMGNDKSIKCEQNLGHDTMYWYKQDSKKFLKIMFSYNNKELIINETVPNRFSPKSPDKAHLNLHINSLELGDSAVYFCASSRKTGAGDTEAFFGQGTRLTVV.

The chain has TRBV9 and TRBJ2-1; D perhaps matches TRBD2 (6 bases). CDR1 SGDLS and CDR2 YYNGEE come from the germline V gene. Trimming took off 0 bases at V and 0 bases at J, with 10 bases between the two ends. This CDR3 has 16 amino acids. The CDR3 reads CASSVGWRGSYNEQFF. Here the CDR3 DNA reads TGTGCCAGCAGCGTAGGTTGGCGGGGCTCCTACAATGAGCAGTTCTTC.

The V gene is TRBV5-1, the J gene TRBJ2-1; D could derive from TRBD1 or TRBD2 (5 bases each). Germline CDR1 SGHRS, CDR2 YFSETQ. The CDR3 sequence is 14 residues long. V shed 7 bases and J shed 8 bases, with 19 bases lying between them. As DNA, the CDR3 is TGCGCCAGCCAGCCGGGACCGGGGTCCCATGAGCAGTTCTTC. It yields the protein CASQPGPGSHEQFF.

The rearrangement joins TRBV2 to TRBJ2-7, with a tentative D call TRBD2 (6 bases). There are 12 residues in the CDR3. Between the trimmed V and J ends, which lost 2 bases and 5 bases, there was a span of 7 bases. From germline, CDR1 is SNHLY and CDR2 FYNNEI. CDR3 sequence: CASSEIADEQYF. Written as DNA, the CDR3 is TGTGCCAGCAGTGAAATAGCGGACGAGCAGTACTTC.

This clonotype was counted only a few times. CDR3 protein: CARGSYDSPLHF. As DNA, the CDR3 is TGTGCCAGGGGGTCCTACGACTCACCCCTCCACTTT. The chain uses TRBV6-5 and TRBJ1-6; D is undetermined. There are 12 residues in the CDR3. Trimming shortened V by 9 bases and J by 10 bases, and 13 bases separated the two germline ends. Germline V gene lookup returns CDR1 MNHEY and CDR2 SVGAGI.

The chain has TRBV19 and TRBJ1-1; no reliable D call. Germline V CDR1 and CDR2: LNHDA, SQIVND (reference sequence). V dropped 3 bases and J dropped 6 bases, with 20 bases sitting between them. The CDR3 contains 16 residues. CDR3 DNA: TGTGCCAGTAGTATGTTTGCAGGCTCTCTCGGGGCTGAAGCTTTCTTT. Amino acids: CASSMFAGSLGAEAFF.

The genes are TRBV11-2 and TRBJ2-3; possible D gene TRBD2, 5 bases. This CDR3 has 15 amino acids. CDR1 is SGHAT and CDR2 is FQNNGV in the germline V gene. Trimming cost V 8 bases and J 4 bases, with 19 bases left between them. CDR3 sequence: CASFADERFPDTQYF. Here the CDR3 DNA reads TGTGCCAGCTTCGCGGATGAGCGGTTCCCAGATACGCAGTATTTT.

The chain is built from TRBV29-1 and TRBJ2-5, with a possible D match to TRBD1 (5 bases). The V gene's germline CDR1 is SQVTM and CDR2 ANQGSEA. This CDR3 comprises 13 residues. Trimming pared 5 bases from V and 2 bases from J, leaving 12 bases between. The CDR3, as DNA: TGCAGCGTTTTAGGGGTTGGGCAAGAGACCCAGTACTTC. Translated, it gives CSVLGVGQETQYF.

The rearrangement uses TRBV4-3 and TRBJ2-3; TRBD2 matches at 14 bases. V shed 1 base and J 3 bases; nucleotides not matched to a gene: 3. There are 17 residues in the CDR3. Germline CDR1 and CDR2: LGHNA and YSLEER. The CDR3 DNA follows: TGCGCCAGCAGCCAAGGGGGACTAGCGGGGGAGACAGATACGCAGTATTTT. Its protein product is CASSQGGLAGETDTQYF.

In this sample, this clonotype turned up once. The J gene is TRBJ2-5, the V gene TRBV5-1; maybe TRBD2 (5 bases). This CDR3 is 13 amino acids long. Trimming removed 0 bases at V and 11 bases at J, with 14 bases between. The germline gives CDR1 SGHRS, CDR2 YFSETQ. Here the CDR3 DNA reads TGCGCCAGCAGCTTGGCGTGGGGAGATGAGCAGTACTTC. The encoded protein is CASSLAWGDEQYF.

The table lists this clonotype with a few counts. The chain employs TRBV6-6 and TRBJ2-7; D is unclear. Trimming left V 6 bases short and J 0 bases short, with 12 bases between. Germline CDR1 and CDR2: MNHNY and SVGAGI (reference sequence). This CDR3 is built from 14 residues. The CDR3 spells CASSNLDNSYEQYF. The CDR3 DNA is TGTGCCAGCAGCAACCTAGACAACTCCTACGAGCAGTACTTC.

In this sample, this clonotype turned up a few times. The V call is TRBV20-1, the J call TRBJ1-1; possible D gene TRBD1, 5 bases. The CDR3 length is 18 residues. Germline CDR1 is DFQATT and CDR2 is SNEGSKA (reference sequence). This CDR3 reads CRSRTTGTSRVENTEAFF. The CDR3 DNA is TGCAGATCCCGAACTACCGGGACTTCTCGGGTGGAGAACACTGAAGCTTTCTTT.

J is TRBJ2-7 and V is TRBV29-1; D is perhaps TRBD2 (5 bases). V shed 6 bases and J shed 3 bases, with 15 bases lying between them. The CDR3 loop spans 13 amino acids. Germline CDR1 is SQVTM and CDR2 is ANQGSEA. CDR3 loop: CSVKSGENYEQYF. CDR3 DNA: TGCAGCGTAAAAAGTGGGGAGAACTACGAGCAGTACTTC.

The chain links TRBV12-3 or TRBV12-4 to TRBJ2-3, with D tentatively TRBD2 (5 bases). The CDR3 contains 15 residues. Trimming stripped 4 bases from V and 4 bases from J, with 15 bases between. The CDR3 region is CASSSGRGKPDTQYF. CDR3 DNA sequence: TGTGCCAGCAGTTCGGGCAGAGGGAAACCAGATACGCAGTATTTT.

This clonotype appeared a few times. CDR3 nucleotides: TGTGCCAGCAGCTTGCCGGGACAATACTATGGCTACACCTTC. Its protein is CASSLPGQYYGYTF. V usage is TRBV5-5 and J usage is TRBJ1-2; D possibly corresponds to TRBD1 (6 bases). Germline V CDR1 and CDR2: SGHKS, YYEKEE (reference sequence). The CDR3 loop spans 14 amino acids. V dropped 1 base and J dropped 3 bases, with 10 bases sitting between them.

The chain carries TRBV4-3 and TRBJ2-1; D is undetermined. The CDR3 contains 15 residues. CDR1 is LGHNA, CDR2 YSLEER, per germline. The V end lost 0 bases, the J end lost 4 bases, and 10 bases lay between the germline ends. The chain's CDR3 is CASSQDALKYNEQFF. DNA for the CDR3: TGCGCCAGCAGCCAAGACGCACTCAAATACAATGAGCAGTTCTTC.

V and J are TRBV10-3 and TRBJ2-1; TRBD2 is a possible D gene (5 bases). The V gene lost 0 bases and the J gene lost 8 bases, with 11 bases spanning the gap. Germline-derived CDR1 and CDR2 are ENHRY and SYGVKD. This CDR3 spans 14 amino acids. This CDR3 is CAISESVVGDEQFF. In DNA form, the CDR3 reads TGTGCCATCAGTGAGTCGGTTGTCGGGGATGAGCAGTTCTTC.